This T cell receptor beta chain was observed in a study of T-cell memory formation after mild COVID-19. This clonotype was recorded a few times. Its specificity is not known. The CDR3 totals 12 residues. In germline, CDR1 is MNHEY, CDR2 SVGAGI. Trimming took 6 bases from V and 10 from J, leaving 15 bases between them. TCRdb reprocessed the 5' RACE reads via MiXCR and lists one record per CDR3 protein. The sample holds 550,000 to 600,000 distinct CDR3 sequences, roughly 17% seen once. General study findings and limits: Nothing confirmed that second-wave clones peaking on day 37 were specific for SARS-CoV-2.

The TCR was taken from an adult woman who had mild COVID-19 (a few samples of this study predate the infection). Cell type and time point are not known. The specimen was PBMCs or a T cell subset sorted from them (not recorded which). The chain has TRBV6-5 and TRBJ1-1, with D unresolved. This CDR3 reads CASSTSRVGAFF. For the CDR3, the DNA is TGTGCCAGCAGCACCTCACGGGTGGGAGCTTTCTTT.